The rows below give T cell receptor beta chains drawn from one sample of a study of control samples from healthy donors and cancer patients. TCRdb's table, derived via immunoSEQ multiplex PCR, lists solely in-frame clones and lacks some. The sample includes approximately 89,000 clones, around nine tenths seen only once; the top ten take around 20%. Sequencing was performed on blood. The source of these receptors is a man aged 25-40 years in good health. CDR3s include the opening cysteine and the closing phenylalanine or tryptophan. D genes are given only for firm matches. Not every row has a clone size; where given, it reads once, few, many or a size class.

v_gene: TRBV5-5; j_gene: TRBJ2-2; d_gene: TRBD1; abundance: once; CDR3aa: CASTFFRDSGELFF
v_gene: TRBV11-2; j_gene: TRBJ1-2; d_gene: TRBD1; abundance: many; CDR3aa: CARGTVNYGYTF
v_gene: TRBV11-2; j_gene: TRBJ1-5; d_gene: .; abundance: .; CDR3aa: CASSLGANQPQHF
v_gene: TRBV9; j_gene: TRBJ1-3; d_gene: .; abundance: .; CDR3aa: CASSVGALGRGNTIYF
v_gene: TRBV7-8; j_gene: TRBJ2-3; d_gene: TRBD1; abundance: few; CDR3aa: CASGTSPTGVETDTQYF
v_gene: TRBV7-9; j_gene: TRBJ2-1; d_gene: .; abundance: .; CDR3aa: CASSFPGAGNEQFF
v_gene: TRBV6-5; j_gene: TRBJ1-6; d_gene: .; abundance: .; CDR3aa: CASRIQGSYNSPLHF
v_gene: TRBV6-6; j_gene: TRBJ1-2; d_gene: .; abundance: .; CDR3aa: CASTNGADNYGYTF
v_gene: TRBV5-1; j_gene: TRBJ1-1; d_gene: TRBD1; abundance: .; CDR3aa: CASSATGQHTEAFF
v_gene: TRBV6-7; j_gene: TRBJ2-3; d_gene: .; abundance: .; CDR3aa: CASSASGDLAPKSTDTQYF
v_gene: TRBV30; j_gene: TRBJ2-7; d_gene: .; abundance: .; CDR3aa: CAWGQISYEQYF
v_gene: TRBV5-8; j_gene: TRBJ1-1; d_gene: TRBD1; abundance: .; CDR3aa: CASSLWTGAGGAFF
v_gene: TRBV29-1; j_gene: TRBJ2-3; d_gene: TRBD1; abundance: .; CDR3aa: CSAGTGGRADTQYF
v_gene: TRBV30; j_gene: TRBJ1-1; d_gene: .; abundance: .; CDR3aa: CAWSVLRSTEAFF
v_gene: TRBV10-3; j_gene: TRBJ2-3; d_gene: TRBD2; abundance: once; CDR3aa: CAIREGADTQYF
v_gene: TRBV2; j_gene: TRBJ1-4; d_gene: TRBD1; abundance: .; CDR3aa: CASRNRGGLFF
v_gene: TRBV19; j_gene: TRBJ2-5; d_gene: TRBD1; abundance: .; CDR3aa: CARDRAETQYF
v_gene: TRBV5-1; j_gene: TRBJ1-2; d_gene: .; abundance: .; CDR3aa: CASSLGGEGYTF
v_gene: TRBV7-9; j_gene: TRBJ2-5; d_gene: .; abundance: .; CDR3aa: CASSYRGPQETQYF
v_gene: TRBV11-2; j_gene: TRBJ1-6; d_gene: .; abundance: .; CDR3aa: CASSKPGSPLHF
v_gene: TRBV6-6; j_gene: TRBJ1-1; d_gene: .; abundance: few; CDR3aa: CASRREIEAFF
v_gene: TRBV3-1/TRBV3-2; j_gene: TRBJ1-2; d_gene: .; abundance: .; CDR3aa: CASSPITRTEYGYTF
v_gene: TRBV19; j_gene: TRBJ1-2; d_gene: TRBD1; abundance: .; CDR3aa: CASSDLGQGRHGYTF
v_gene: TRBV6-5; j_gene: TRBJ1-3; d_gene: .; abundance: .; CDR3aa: CASNLGGGLENTIYF
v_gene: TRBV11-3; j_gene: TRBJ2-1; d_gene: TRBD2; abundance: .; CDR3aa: CASSLRGLSYGEQFF
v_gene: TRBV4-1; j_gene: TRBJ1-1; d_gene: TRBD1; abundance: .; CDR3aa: CASSQVQGARGTEAFF
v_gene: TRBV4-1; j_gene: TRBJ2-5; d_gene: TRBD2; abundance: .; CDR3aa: CASSHGLAGGSETQYF
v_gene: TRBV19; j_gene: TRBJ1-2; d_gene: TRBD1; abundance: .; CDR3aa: CASKGPGQGNYGYTF
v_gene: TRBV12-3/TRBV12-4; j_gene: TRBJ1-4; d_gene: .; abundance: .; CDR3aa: CATTGTNEKLFF
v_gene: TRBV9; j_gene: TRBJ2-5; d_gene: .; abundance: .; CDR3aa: CASSRDTWETQYF
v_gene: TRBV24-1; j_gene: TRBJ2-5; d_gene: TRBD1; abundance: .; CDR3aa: CATSVGGTGVETQYF
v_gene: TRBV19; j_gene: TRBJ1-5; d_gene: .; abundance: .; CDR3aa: CASSNPPDDQPQHF
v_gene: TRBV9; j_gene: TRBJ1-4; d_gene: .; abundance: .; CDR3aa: CASSPSIQSGVSLFF
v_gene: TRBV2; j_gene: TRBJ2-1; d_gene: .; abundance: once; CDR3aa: CASSELLYNEQFF